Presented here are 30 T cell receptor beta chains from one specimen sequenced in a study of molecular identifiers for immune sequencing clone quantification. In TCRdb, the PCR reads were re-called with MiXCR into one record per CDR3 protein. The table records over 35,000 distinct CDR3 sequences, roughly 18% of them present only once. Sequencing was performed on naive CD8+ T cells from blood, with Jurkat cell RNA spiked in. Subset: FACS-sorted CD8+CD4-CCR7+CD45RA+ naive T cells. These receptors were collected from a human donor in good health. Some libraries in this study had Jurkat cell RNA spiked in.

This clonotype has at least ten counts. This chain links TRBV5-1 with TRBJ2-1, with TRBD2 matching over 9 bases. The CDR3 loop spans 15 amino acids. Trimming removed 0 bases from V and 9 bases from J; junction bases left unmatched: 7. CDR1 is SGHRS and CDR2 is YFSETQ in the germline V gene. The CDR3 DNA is TGCGCCAGCAGCTTGGCCGCTTTAGCGGGAGTTGAGCAGTTCTTC. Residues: CASSLAALAGVEQFF.

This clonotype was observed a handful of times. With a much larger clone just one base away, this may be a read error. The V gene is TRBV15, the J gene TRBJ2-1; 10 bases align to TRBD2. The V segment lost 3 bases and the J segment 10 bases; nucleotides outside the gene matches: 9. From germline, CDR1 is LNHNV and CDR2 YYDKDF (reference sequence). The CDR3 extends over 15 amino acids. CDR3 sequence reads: CATSSPSGRAWEQFF. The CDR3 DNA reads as TGTGCCACCAGCAGCCCCAGCGGGAGGGCCTGGGAGCAGTTCTTC.

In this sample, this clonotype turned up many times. DNA of the CDR3: TGTGCCAGCAGTTACGGTGCAGGGCGGGGCACCGGGGAGCTGTTTTTT. The encoded protein is CASSYGAGRGTGELFF. This chain connects TRBV6-5 to TRBJ2-2; possibly TRBD2 for D (6 bases). Per germline, CDR1 MNHEY and CDR2 SVGAGI. V was pared by 2 bases and J by 4 bases, with 14 bases between. The CDR3 contains 16 residues.

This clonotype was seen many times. The CDR3, as DNA: TGTGCCACTTTAGACAGGGGCCACTACGAGCAGTACTTC. This translates into CATLDRGHYEQYF. The chain is built from TRBV27 and TRBJ2-7; 8 bases are a match to TRBD1. This CDR3 is built from 13 residues. Germline CDR1 MNHEY, CDR2 SMNVEV (reference sequence). The V and J ends lost 10 bases and 3 bases, in that order; junction bases with no gene match: 8.

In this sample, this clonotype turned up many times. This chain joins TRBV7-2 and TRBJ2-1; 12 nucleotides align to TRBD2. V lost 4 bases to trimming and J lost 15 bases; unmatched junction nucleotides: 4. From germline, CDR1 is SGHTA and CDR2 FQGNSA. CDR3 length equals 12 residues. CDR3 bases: TGTGCCAGCAGCTCGACTAGCGGGAGATGGTTCTTC. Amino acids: CASSSTSGRWFF.

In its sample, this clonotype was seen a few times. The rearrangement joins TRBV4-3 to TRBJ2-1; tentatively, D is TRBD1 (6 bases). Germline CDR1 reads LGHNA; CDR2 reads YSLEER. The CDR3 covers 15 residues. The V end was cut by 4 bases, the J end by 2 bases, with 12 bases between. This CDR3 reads CASSPTEGAYNEQFF. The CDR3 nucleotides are TGCGCCAGCAGCCCAACCGAGGGGGCCTACAATGAGCAGTTCTTC.

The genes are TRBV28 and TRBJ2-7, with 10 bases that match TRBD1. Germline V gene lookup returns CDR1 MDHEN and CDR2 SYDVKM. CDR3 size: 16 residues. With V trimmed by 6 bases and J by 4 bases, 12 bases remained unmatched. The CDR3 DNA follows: TGTGCCAGCAGCCTGACCCGGACAGGGGGTTTTTACGAGCAGTACTTC. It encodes CASSLTRTGGFYEQYF. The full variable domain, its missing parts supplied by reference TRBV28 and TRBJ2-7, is DVKVTQSSRYLVKRTGEKVFLECVQDMDHENMFWYRQDPGLGLRLIYFSYDVKMKEKGDIPEGYSVSREKKERFSLILESASTNQTSMYLCASSLTRTGGFYEQYFGPGTRLTVT.

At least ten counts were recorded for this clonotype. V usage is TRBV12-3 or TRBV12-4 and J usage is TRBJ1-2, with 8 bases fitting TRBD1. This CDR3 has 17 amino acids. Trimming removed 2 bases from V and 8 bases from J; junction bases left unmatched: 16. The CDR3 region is CASSLTLRDRQGKGYTF. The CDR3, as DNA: TGTGCCAGCAGTTTAACGCTAAGGGACCGACAGGGGAAGGGCTACACCTTC.

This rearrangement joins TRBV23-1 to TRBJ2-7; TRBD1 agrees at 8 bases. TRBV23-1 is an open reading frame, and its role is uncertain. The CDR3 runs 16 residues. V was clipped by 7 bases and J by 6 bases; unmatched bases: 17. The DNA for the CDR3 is TGCGCCAGCACCCCTCCCCCGGGACAGGAAAGAGGCGAGCAGTACTTC. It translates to CASTPPPGQERGEQYF.

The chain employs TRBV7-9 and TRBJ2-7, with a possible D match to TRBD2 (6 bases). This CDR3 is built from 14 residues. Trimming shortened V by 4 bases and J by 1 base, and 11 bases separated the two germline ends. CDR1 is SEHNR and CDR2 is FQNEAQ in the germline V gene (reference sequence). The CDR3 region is CASSSDYLSYEQYF. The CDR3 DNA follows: TGTGCCAGCAGCTCGGACTACCTTTCCTACGAGCAGTACTTC.

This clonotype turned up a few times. CDR3 amino acids: CASSDLGQTGYTF. In DNA form, the CDR3 reads TGTGCCAGCAGTGACCTCGGACAGACTGGCTACACCTTC. The V and J genes are TRBV6-2 or TRBV6-3 and TRBJ1-2, with D maybe TRBD1 (6 bases). Germline loops: CDR1 MNHEY, CDR2 SVGEGT. The V end lost 5 bases, the J end lost 7 bases, and 14 bases lay between the germline ends. This CDR3 has 13 residues.

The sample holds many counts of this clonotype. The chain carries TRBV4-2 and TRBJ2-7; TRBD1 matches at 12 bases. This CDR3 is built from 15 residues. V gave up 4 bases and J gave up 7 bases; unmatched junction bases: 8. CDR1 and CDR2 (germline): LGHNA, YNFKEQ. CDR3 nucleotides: TGTGCCAGCAGCCTCCGGGACAGGGGGCTCGGTGAGCAGTACTTC. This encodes CASSLRDRGLGEQYF.

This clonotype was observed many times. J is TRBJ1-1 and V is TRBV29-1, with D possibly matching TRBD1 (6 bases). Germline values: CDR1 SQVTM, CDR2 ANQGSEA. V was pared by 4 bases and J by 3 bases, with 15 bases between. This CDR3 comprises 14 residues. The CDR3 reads CSVVPKGGDTEAFF. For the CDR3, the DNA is TGCAGCGTTGTCCCGAAGGGGGGGGACACTGAAGCTTTCTTT.

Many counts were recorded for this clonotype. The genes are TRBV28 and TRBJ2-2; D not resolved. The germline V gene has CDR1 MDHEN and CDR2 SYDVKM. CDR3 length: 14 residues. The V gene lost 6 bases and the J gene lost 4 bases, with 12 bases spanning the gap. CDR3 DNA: TGTGCCAGCAGCTCCCGGATTAGCACCGGGGAGCTGTTTTTT. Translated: CASSSRISTGELFF.

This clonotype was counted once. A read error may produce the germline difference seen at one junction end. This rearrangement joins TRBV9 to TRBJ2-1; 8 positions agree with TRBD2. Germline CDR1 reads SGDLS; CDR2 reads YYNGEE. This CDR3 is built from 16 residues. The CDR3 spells CTSSVAGLAPYNEQFF. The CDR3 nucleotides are TGTACCAGTAGCGTAGCCGGACTAGCCCCCTACAATGAGCAGTTCTTC. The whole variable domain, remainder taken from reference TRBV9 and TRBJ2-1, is DSGVTQTPKHLITATGQRVTLRCSPRSGDLSVYWYQQSLDQGLQFLIQYYNGEERAKGNILERFSAQQFPDLHSELNLSSLELGDSALYFCTSSVAGLAPYNEQFFGPGTRLTVL.

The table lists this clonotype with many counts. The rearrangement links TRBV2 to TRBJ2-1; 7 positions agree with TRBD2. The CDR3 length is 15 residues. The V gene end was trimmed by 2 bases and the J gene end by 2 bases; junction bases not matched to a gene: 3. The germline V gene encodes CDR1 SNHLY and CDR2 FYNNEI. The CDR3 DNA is TGTGCCAGCAGTGAATGGCTAGCGGCCTACAATGAGCAGTTCTTC. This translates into CASSEWLAAYNEQFF.

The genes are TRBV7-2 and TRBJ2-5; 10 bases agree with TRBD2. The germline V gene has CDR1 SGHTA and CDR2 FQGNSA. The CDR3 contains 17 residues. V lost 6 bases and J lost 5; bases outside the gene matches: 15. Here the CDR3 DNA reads TGTGCCAGCAGTCAAAGGGCTAGCGGGAGAGTCGGGGAGACCCAGTACTTC. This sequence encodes CASSQRASGRVGETQYF.

The CDR3 loop reads CASSLAVAYEQYF. The CDR3 DNA reads TGTGCCAGCAGCTTAGCTGTTGCTTACGAGCAGTACTTC. V usage is TRBV11-2 and J usage is TRBJ2-7; D gene ambiguous. Trimming shortened V by 1 base and J by 4 bases, and 8 bases separated the two germline ends. CDR1 and CDR2 (germline): SGHAT, FQNNGV. CDR3 length: 13 residues.

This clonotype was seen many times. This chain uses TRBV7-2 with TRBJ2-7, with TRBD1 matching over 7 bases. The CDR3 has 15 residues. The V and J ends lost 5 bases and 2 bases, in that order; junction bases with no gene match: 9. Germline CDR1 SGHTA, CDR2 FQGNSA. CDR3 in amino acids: CASSPPGQNPYEQYF. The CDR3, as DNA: TGTGCCAGCAGCCCCCCGGGACAGAACCCCTACGAGCAGTACTTC.

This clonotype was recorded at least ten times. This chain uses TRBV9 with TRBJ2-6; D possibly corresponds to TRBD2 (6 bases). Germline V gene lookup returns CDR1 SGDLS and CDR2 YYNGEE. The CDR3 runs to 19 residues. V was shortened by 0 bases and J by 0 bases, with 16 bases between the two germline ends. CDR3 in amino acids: CASSVALGLLSSGANVLTF. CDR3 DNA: TGTGCCAGCAGCGTAGCTTTGGGACTTCTCTCCTCTGGGGCCAACGTCCTGACTTTC.

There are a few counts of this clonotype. Here the CDR3 DNA reads TGTGCCAGCAGAACCCCTGGCGAGCAGTACTTC. It encodes CASRTPGEQYF. The chain joins TRBV6-2 or TRBV6-3 to TRBJ2-7; no firm D call. The V gene's germline CDR1 is MNHEY and CDR2 SVGEGT. This CDR3 is 11 amino acids long. The V end was cut by 6 bases, the J end by 6 bases, with 9 bases between.

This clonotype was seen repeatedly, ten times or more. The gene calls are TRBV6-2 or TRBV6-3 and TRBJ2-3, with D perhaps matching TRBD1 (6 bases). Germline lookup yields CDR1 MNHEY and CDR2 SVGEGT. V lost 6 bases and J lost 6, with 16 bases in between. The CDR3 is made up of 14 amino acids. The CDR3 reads CASSHTRGGDTQYF. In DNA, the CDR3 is TGTGCCAGCAGCCACACCAGGGGCGGGGATACGCAGTATTTT.

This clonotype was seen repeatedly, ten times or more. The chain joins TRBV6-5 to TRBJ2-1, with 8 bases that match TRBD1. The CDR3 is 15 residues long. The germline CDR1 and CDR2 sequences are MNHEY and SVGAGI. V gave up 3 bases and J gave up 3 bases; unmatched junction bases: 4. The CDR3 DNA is TGTGCCAGCAGTTATCAGGGGGCCCACTACAATGAGCAGTTCTTC. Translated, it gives CASSYQGAHYNEQFF.

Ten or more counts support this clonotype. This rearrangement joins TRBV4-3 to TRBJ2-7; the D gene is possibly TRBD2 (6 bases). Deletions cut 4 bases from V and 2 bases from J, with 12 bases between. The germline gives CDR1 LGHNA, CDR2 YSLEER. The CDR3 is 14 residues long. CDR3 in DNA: TGCGCCAGCAGCCCTGACCCGGGAGCCTACGAGCAGTACTTC. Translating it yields CASSPDPGAYEQYF.

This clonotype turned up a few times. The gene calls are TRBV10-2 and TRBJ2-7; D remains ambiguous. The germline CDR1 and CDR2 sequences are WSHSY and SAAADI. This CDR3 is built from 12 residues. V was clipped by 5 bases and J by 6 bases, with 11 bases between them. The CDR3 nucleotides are TGCGCCAGCAGTTCCTACAGCCGCGAGCAGTACTTC. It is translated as CASSSYSREQYF.

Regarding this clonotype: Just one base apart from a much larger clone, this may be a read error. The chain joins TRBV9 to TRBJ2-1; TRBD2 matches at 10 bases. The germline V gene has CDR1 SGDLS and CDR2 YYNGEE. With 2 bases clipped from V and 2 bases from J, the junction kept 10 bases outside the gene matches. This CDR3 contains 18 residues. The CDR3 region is CASSVPGEAGGTYNEQFF. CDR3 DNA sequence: TGTGCCAGCAGCGTCCCAGGGGAAGCGGGAGGGACCTACAATGAGCAGTTCTTC.

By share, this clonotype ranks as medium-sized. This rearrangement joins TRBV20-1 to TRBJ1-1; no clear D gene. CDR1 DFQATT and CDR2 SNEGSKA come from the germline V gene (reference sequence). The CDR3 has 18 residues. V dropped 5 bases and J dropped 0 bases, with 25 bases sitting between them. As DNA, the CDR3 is TGCAGTGCTTCTTCGACTAGCCCAACCACGCTTATGAACACTGAAGCTTTCTTT. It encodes CSASSTSPTTLMNTEAFF.

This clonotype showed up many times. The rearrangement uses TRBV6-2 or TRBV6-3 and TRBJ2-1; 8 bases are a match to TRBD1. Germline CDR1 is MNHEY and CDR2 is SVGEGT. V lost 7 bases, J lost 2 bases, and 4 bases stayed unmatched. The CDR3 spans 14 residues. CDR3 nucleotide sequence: TGTGCCAGCAAATACAGGGGGGCCTACAATGAGCAGTTCTTC. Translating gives CASKYRGAYNEQFF.

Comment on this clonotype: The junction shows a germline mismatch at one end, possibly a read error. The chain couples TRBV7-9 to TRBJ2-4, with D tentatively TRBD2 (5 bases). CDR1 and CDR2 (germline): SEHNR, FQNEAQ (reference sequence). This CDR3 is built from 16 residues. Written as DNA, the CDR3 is TGTGTCAGCAGCTTATTCCCGGTGGGAGTCGGCAACATTCAGTACTTC. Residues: CVSSLFPVGVGNIQYF.

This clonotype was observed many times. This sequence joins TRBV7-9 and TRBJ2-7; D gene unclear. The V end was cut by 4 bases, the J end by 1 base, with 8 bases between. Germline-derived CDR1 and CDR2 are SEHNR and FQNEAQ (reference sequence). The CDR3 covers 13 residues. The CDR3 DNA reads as TGTGCCAGCAGCTCGACGCGGTCCTACGAGCAGTACTTC. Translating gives CASSSTRSYEQYF.